One sample yielded the 6 T cell receptor beta chains listed below, sequenced in a study of T cells in Graves' hyperthyroidism and ophthalmopathy. What was amplified from RNA transcripts were TCR beta CDR3 regions. The study used the HTBI primer set for a first-round RT-PCR of the TCR CDR3. MiXCR, applied by TCRdb to the multiplex PCR reads, yields one record per CDR3 protein. The top ten hold approximately 8.7% of the sample, which has 800,000 or so distinct CDR3 sequences, over 35% seen once. Sequenced sample: blood. The receptors come from a man aged 18 to 30 with Graves' hyperthyroidism.

In its sample, this clonotype was seen many times. The V and J genes are TRBV7-9 and TRBJ1-5, with TRBD1 matching over 8 bases. The CDR3 totals 15 residues. V trimming: 5 bases; J trimming: 4 bases; junction bases outside the gene matches: 7. Germline loops: CDR1 SEHNR, CDR2 FQNEAQ (reference sequence). CDR3 bases: TGTGCCAGCAGCCTCCCGGGACAGGAGAATCAGCCCCAGCATTTT. This gives the protein CASSLPGQENQPQHF.

This clonotype has ten or more counts. The gene calls are TRBV7-6 and TRBJ1-1, with TRBD1 as a possible D gene (6 bases). Germline lookup yields CDR1 SGHVS and CDR2 FNYEAQ. V was shortened by 4 bases and J by 4 bases, with 10 bases between the two germline ends. The CDR3 extends over 13 amino acids. The CDR3 nucleotides are TGTGCCAGCAGCTATACAGGGATCACTGAAGCTTTCTTT. Translating gives CASSYTGITEAFF. Full variable domain (remainder filled in from reference TRBV7-6 and TRBJ1-1): GAGVSQSPRYKVTKRGQDVALRCDPISGHVSLYWYRQALGQGPEFLTYFNYEAQQDKSGLPNDRFSAERPEGSISTLTIQRTEQRDSAMYRCASSYTGITEAFFGQGTRLTVV.

Concerning this clonotype: A read error is possible here, since a much larger clone lies one base away. The chain has TRBV7-1 and TRBJ1-2; D might be TRBD1 (6 bases). TRBV7-1 is sorted into the ORF group, with uncertain function. This CDR3 is 14 amino acids long. Between the trimmed V and J ends, which lost 1 base and 8 bases, there was a span of 14 bases. CDR3 amino acids: CASSSDRVEGGYTF. DNA for the CDR3: TGTGCCAGCAGCTCAGACAGGGTGGAGGGAGGCTACACCTTC.

This clonotype was counted at least ten times. The chain carries TRBV20-1 and TRBJ2-5, with 7 positions matching TRBD2. Looked up from germline, CDR1 is DFQATT and CDR2 is SNEGSKA (reference sequence). The V segment lost 0 bases and the J segment 2 bases; nucleotides outside the gene matches: 0. The CDR3 is made up of 13 amino acids. The DNA of the CDR3 is TGCAGTGCTAGAGAGCGGGGGCAAGAGACCCAGTACTTC. This encodes CSARERGQETQYF.

This chain links TRBV10-2 with TRBJ2-3; D might be TRBD2 (6 bases). The CDR3 is 15 amino acids. The ends were cut back, 0 bases at V and 1 base at J, with 8 bases in the middle. Looked up from germline, CDR1 is WSHSY and CDR2 is SAAADI. CDR3 DNA sequence: TGCGCCAGCAGTGAGTCTAGCGGACGCACAGATACGCAGTATTTT. The encoded protein is CASSESSGRTDTQYF.

In this sample, this clonotype turned up a few times. The DNA of the CDR3 is TGTGCCAGCTCCGACGGGGGACAGAATAATTCACCCCTCCACTTT. It is translated as CASSDGGQNNSPLHF. The rearrangement joins TRBV12-3 or TRBV12-4 to TRBJ1-6, with 7 bases fitting TRBD1. The CDR3 is 15 residues long. The V segment lost 8 bases and the J segment 5 bases; nucleotides outside the gene matches: 9.